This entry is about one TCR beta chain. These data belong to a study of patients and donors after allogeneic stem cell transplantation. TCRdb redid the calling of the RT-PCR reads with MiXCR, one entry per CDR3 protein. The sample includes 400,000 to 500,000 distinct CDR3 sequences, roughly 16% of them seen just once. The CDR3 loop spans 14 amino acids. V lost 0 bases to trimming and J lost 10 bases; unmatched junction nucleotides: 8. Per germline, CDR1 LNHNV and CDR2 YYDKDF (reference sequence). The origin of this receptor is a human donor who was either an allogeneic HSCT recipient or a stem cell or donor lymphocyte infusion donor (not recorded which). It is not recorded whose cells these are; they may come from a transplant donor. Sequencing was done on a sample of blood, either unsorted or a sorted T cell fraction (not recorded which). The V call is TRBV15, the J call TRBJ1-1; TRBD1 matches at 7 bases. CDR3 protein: CATSRDYEGARAFF. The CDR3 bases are TGTGCCACCAGCAGAGATTATGAGGGGGCACGAGCTTTCTTT.